Each of the 21 T cell receptor beta chains below was sequenced from the same sample in a study of T cells in Graves' hyperthyroidism and ophthalmopathy. The TCR beta CDR3 regions underwent amplification using RNA transcripts as the source. HTBI primers were used for first-round RT-PCR of the TCR CDR3. Each CDR3 protein is one row after TCRdb ran MiXCR on the multiplex PCR reads. The data show under 700,000 distinct CDR3 sequences, roughly 17% seen once. The source material was blood. The origin of the receptors is a woman between 18 and 29 years old with Graves' hyperthyroidism.

This chain uses TRBV7-2 with TRBJ2-2; TRBD2 is a possible D gene (7 bases). Germline CDR1 and CDR2: SGHTA and FQGNSA. Between the trimmed V and J ends, which lost 5 bases and 6 bases, there was a span of 22 bases. CDR3 length: 17 amino acids. The chain's CDR3 is CASSVRGGATIAGELFF. The CDR3 coding sequence is TGTGCCAGCAGCGTAAGAGGGGGGGCGACGATAGCCGGGGAGCTGTTTTTT.

The chain recombines TRBV18 with TRBJ2-5; no reliable D call. V gave up 2 bases and J gave up 3 bases, with 10 bases separating them. CDR3 length: 14 residues. Germline V lookup: CDR1 KGHSH, CDR2 LQKENI. CDR3 amino acids: CASSPTAGEETQYF. The CDR3 DNA is TGTGCCAGCTCACCAACGGCAGGAGAAGAGACCCAGTACTTC.

Only a few counts were recorded for this clonotype. The chain employs TRBV7-2 and TRBJ2-7, with 9 bases that match TRBD1. CDR1 is SGHTA, CDR2 FQGNSA, per germline. The CDR3 runs 13 residues. The junction had 2 bases not matched to a gene; V was cut back by 5 bases and J by 3 bases. In DNA form, the CDR3 reads TGTGCCAGCAGCCACAGGGGGCTCTACGAGCAGTACTTC. Translation: CASSHRGLYEQYF.

The genes are TRBV9 and TRBJ2-1; 16 bases are a match to TRBD2. The length of the CDR3 is 16 residues. J lost 10 bases, V lost 3 bases, and 7 bases had no gene match. Germline CDR1 and CDR2: SGDLS and YYNGEE. The CDR3 loop is CASSGGTSGGVHEQFF. The CDR3, as DNA: TGTGCCAGCAGCGGAGGGACTAGCGGGGGGGTCCACGAGCAGTTCTTC.

In this sample, this clonotype turned up many times. The chain uses TRBV5-1 and TRBJ2-3; tentatively, D is TRBD1 (5 bases). CDR1 and CDR2 (germline): SGHRS, YFSETQ. V was trimmed by 0 bases and J by 5 bases, leaving 7 bases between them. The CDR3 has 13 residues. The CDR3 bases are TGCGCCAGCAGCTTGGGACAGCGAGATACGCAGTATTTT. Translated, it gives CASSLGQRDTQYF. Combining the CDR3 with reference TRBV5-1 and TRBJ2-3 gives the whole variable domain KAGVTQTPRYLIKTRGQQVTLSCSPISGHRSVSWYQQTPGQGLQFLFEYFSETQRNKGNFPGRFSGRQFSNSRSEMNVSTLELGDSALYLCASSLGQRDTQYFGPGTRLTVL.

This clonotype was counted at least ten times. The genes are TRBV2 and TRBJ1-3; TRBD1 is a possible D gene (6 bases). CDR1 SNHLY and CDR2 FYNNEI come from the germline V gene. V gave up 2 bases and J gave up 0 bases, with 8 bases separating them. The CDR3 extends over 15 amino acids. CDR3 protein: CASSERTASGNTIYF. CDR3 DNA sequence: TGTGCCAGCAGTGAAAGGACAGCCTCTGGAAACACCATATATTTT.

As to this clonotype: A much more abundant neighbour one base away suggests this may be a read error. The V and J genes are TRBV12-3 or TRBV12-4 and TRBJ2-3; TRBD2 agrees at 14 bases. This CDR3 is 16 amino acids long. J lost 6 bases, V lost 6 bases, and 8 bases had no gene match. As DNA, the CDR3 is TGTGCCAGCAGCCTTGACCGGACTAGCGGGGGGGATACGCAGTATTTT. Protein: CASSLDRTSGGDTQYF.

There are many counts of this clonotype. V is TRBV12-3 or TRBV12-4 and J is TRBJ2-3; TRBD1 matches 10 bases. The V and J ends lost 6 bases and 5 bases, in that order; junction bases with no gene match: 14. This CDR3 has 17 residues. In nucleotides, the CDR3 is TGTGCCAGCAGGCCTCTTCGGGACAGGGGCGAGGGAGATACGCAGTATTTT. As protein: CASRPLRDRGEGDTQYF.

The chain recombines TRBV12-3 or TRBV12-4 with TRBJ2-2; D call uncertain. V was pared by 3 bases and J by 3 bases, with 11 bases between. The CDR3 runs to 15 residues. The CDR3 DNA follows: TGTGCCAGCAGTTTCAGGTTGCCGTACACCGGGGAGCTGTTTTTT. Protein: CASSFRLPYTGELFF.

This clonotype was recorded many times. The gene calls are TRBV12-3 or TRBV12-4 and TRBJ1-5; TRBD1 agrees at 7 bases. The junction had 6 bases not matched to a gene; V was cut back by 7 bases and J by 3 bases. CDR3 length equals 14 residues. CDR3 in amino acids: CASTGQEPNQPQHF. CDR3 nucleotides: TGTGCCAGCACCGGACAGGAGCCCAATCAGCCCCAGCATTTT.

There are a few counts of this clonotype. V gene TRBV28 combines with J gene TRBJ2-2, with a possible D match to TRBD2 (6 bases). This CDR3 spans 17 amino acids. Germline V gene sequence: CDR1 MDHEN, CDR2 SYDVKM. Trimming took off 4 bases at V and 3 bases at J, with 18 bases between the two ends. CDR3 nucleotide sequence: TGTGCCAGCAGTTCCCCCGAAGGGACTGTACACACCGGGGAGCTGTTTTTT. It translates to CASSSPEGTVHTGELFF.

This clonotype was counted many times. The rearrangement links TRBV7-9 to TRBJ2-5; D might be TRBD2 (6 bases). Trimming shortened V by 5 bases and J by 5 bases, and 15 bases separated the two germline ends. The CDR3 length is 14 residues. Germline CDR1 reads SEHNR; CDR2 reads FQNEAQ (reference sequence). CDR3 region: CASSPWPGDETQYF. The CDR3 coding sequence is TGTGCCAGCAGCCCCTGGCCGGGGGATGAGACCCAGTACTTC.

The chain links TRBV4-3 to TRBJ1-2, with 8 bases matching TRBD1. The V gene's germline CDR1 is LGHNA and CDR2 YSLEER. The V gene end was trimmed by 0 bases and the J gene end by 5 bases; junction bases not matched to a gene: 5. The CDR3 runs 15 residues. DNA for the CDR3: TGCGCCAGCAGCCAAGACAGGGGGCTTAGGTATGGCTACACCTTC. It encodes CASSQDRGLRYGYTF.

This clonotype was counted only a few times. The chain couples TRBV4-2 to TRBJ2-7, with D perhaps being TRBD1 or TRBD2 (5 bases each). CDR1 is LGHNA and CDR2 is YNFKEQ in the germline V gene. The CDR3 is 14 amino acids. V was shortened by 4 bases and J by 4 bases, with 14 bases between the two germline ends. The CDR3 DNA reads TGTGCCAGCAGCCCCGGGACGGAGCCGTACGAGCAGTACTTC. It specifies CASSPGTEPYEQYF.

This chain uses TRBV20-1 with TRBJ1-2; 10 bases agree with TRBD1. With 3 bases clipped from V and 4 bases from J, the junction kept 5 bases outside the gene matches. Germline V lookup: CDR1 DFQATT, CDR2 SNEGSKA (reference sequence). The CDR3 spans 14 residues. Here the CDR3 DNA reads TGCAGTGCTAGTCCGGGACAGGGGCGCTATGGCTACACCTTC. This sequence encodes CSASPGQGRYGYTF.

This clonotype was detected many times. The chain has TRBV7-8 and TRBJ2-2, with D possibly called TRBD1 or TRBD2 (5 bases each). Between the trimmed V and J ends, which lost 4 bases and 6 bases, there was a span of 15 bases. Germline CDR1 reads SGHVS; CDR2 reads FQNEAQ. This CDR3 is built from 15 residues. The CDR3 DNA reads as TGTGCCAGCAGCTGGCCCATGAGGGGAGCCGGGGAGCTGTTTTTT. Protein: CASSWPMRGAGELFF.

The chain has TRBV30 and TRBJ1-6; TRBD1 aligns across 9 bases. Germline V gene data show CDR1 as GTSNPN and CDR2 as SVGIG (reference sequence). The J segment lost 4 bases and the V segment lost 5 bases, leaving 6 bases of the junction unmatched. The CDR3 runs 15 residues. In nucleotides, the CDR3 is TGTGCCTGGGCCTCCGGGACAGGGTATAATTCACCCCTCCACTTT. This codes for CAWASGTGYNSPLHF.

This clonotype was detected a few times. The chain combines TRBV20-1 with TRBJ1-3; TRBD1 is a possible D gene (6 bases). V lost 0 bases to trimming and J lost 0 bases, with 18 bases between them. The CDR3 loop spans 18 amino acids. Per the germline V gene, CDR1 is DFQATT and CDR2 is SNEGSKA (reference sequence). CDR3 region: CSARERGIRDISGNTIYF. CDR3 bases: TGCAGTGCTAGAGAGCGAGGAATACGGGACATCTCTGGAAACACCATATATTTT.

This clonotype was counted between two and nine times. J is TRBJ1-1 and V is TRBV18, with D maybe TRBD1 (5 bases). Looked up from germline, CDR1 is KGHSH and CDR2 is LQKENI. V gave up 4 bases and J gave up 6 bases, with 12 bases separating them. CDR3 length equals 13 residues. The CDR3, as DNA: TGTGCCAGCTCACTTTGGACATTCCCTGAAGCTTTCTTT. Translating gives CASSLWTFPEAFF.

There are a few counts of this clonotype. The genes are TRBV12-3 or TRBV12-4 and TRBJ1-2, with a possible D match to TRBD1 (6 bases). The CDR3 contains 15 residues. V lost 5 bases and J 4 bases, leaving 17 bases between the germline ends. In DNA form, the CDR3 reads TGTGCCAGCAGTCCGAGGGGGGCCACGACCTATGGCTACACCTTC. As protein: CASSPRGATTYGYTF.

The J gene is TRBJ2-1, the V gene TRBV4-2, with 7 bases fitting TRBD2. Germline lookup yields CDR1 LGHNA and CDR2 YNFKEQ. The CDR3 sequence is 15 residues long. Trimming took 1 base from V and 7 from J; bases not matched to a gene: 7. CDR3 sequence: CASSQAGPAGNEQFF. As DNA, the CDR3 is TGTGCCAGCAGCCAAGCGGGCCCAGCGGGAAATGAGCAGTTCTTC.